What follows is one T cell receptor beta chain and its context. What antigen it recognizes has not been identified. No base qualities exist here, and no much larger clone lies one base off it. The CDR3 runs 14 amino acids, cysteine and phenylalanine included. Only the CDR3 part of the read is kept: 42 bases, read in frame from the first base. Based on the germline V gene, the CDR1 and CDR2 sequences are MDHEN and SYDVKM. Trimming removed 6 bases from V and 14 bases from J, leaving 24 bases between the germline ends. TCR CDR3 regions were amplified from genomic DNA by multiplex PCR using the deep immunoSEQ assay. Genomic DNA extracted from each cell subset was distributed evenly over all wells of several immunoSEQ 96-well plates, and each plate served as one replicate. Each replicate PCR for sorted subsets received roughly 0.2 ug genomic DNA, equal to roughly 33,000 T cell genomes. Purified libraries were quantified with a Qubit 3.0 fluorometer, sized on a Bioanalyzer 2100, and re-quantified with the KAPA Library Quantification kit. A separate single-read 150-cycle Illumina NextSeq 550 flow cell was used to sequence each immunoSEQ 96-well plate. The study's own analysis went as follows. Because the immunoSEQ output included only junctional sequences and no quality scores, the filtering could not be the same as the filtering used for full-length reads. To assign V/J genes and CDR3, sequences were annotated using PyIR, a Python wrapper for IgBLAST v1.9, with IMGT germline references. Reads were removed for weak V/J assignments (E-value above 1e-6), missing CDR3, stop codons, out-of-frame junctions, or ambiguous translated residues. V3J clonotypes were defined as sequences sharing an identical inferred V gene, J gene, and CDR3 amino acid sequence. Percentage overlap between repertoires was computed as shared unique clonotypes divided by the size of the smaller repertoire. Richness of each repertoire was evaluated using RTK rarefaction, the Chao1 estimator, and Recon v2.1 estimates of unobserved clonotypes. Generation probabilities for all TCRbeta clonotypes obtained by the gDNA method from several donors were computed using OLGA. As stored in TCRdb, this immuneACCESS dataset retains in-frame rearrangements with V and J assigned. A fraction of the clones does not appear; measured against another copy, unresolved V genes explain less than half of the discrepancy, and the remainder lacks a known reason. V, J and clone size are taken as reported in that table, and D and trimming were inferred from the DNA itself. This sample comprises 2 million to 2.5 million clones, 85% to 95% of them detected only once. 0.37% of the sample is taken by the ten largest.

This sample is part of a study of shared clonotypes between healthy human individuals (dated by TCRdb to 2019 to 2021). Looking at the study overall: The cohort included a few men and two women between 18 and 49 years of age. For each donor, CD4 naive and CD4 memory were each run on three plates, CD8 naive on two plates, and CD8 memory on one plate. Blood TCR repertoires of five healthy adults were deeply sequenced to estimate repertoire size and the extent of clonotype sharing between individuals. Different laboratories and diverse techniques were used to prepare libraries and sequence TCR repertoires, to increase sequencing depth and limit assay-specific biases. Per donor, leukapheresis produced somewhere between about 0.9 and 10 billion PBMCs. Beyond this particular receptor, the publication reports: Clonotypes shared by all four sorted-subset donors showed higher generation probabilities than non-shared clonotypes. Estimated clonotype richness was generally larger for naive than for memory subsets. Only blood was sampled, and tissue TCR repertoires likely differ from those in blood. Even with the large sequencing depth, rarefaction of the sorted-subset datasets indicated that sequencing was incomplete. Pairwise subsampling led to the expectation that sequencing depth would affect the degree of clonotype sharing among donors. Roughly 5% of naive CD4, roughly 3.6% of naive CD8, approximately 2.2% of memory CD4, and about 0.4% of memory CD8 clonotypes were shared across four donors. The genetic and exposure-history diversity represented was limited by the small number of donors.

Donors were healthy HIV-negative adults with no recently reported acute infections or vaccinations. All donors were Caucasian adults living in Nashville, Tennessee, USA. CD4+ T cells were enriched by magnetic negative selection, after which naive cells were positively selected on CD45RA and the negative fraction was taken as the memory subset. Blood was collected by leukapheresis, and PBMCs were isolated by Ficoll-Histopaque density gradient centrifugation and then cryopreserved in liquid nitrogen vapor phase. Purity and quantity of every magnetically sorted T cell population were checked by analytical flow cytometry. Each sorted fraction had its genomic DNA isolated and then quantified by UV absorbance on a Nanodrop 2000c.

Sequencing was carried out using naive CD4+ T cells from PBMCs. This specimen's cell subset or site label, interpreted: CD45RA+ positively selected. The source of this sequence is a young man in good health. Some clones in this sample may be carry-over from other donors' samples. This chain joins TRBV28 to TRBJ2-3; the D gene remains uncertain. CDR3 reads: CASSPPLNNVLPYF. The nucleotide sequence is TGTGCCAGCAGCCCCCCCCTCAATAATGTTTTGCCGTATTTT.